This T cell receptor (beta chain) was identified during a study of blood T cells in healthy people across ages. This clonotype was observed a few times. The antigen remains undetermined. Researchers report isolating at least 6.5 million PBMCs per sample. The authors ran a second PCR of 7 to 11 cycles using a sample-barcoded 5' primer and a J-beta primer mix. Each TCR beta cDNA got a 12-nucleotide random molecular identifier. TCRdb called the 5' RACE reads again in MiXCR, with one record for every CDR3 protein. Of 1.4 million or so distinct CDR3 sequences listed, approximately 42% are singletons. General study results and limits: In the absence of known donor CMV status, changes in expanded clonotypes were possibly confounded. Roughly linear declines in TCR beta diversity per million T cells occurred with age.

The CDR3 totals 18 residues. CDR1 is SGHRS, CDR2 YFSETQ, per germline. The V end was cut by 4 bases, the J end by 1 base, with 18 bases between. The chain links TRBV5-1 to TRBJ2-6; D uncertain. The sequence was obtained from a woman between 18 and 30 years old in good health. Sequenced input: blood. The CDR3 DNA reads TGCGCCAGCAGCCTTGGCATTATTCGAGCATCTGGGGCCAACGTCCTGACTTTC. Protein: CASSLGIIRASGANVLTF. The full variable domain, its missing parts supplied by reference TRBV5-1 and TRBJ2-6, is KAGVTQTPRYLIKTRGQQVTLSCSPISGHRSVSWYQQTPGQGLQFLFEYFSETQRNKGNFPGRFSGRQFSNSRSEMNVSTLELGDSALYLCASSLGIIRASGANVLTFGAGSRLTVL.